One sample yielded the 6 T cell receptor beta chains listed below, sequenced in a study of regulatory T cells in long-lasting Graves disease. TCR beta libraries were built with iRepertoire HTBI primers and Arm-PCR of CDR3 regions. In TCRdb, the multiplex PCR reads were re-called with MiXCR into one record per CDR3 protein. The sample holds roughly 500,000 distinct CDR3 sequences, 20% to 25% seen once. Specified time point: persistent/refractory GD, antithyroid drugs over 5 years with positive TRAb. PBMC RNA served as the TCR library source. The specimen comprised peripheral blood mononuclear cells (PBMCs), sampled when the disease was refractory, from a patient treated with antithyroid drugs. The source is a female donor with Graves disease.

This chain links TRBV7-9 with TRBJ2-1; tentatively, D is TRBD1 (6 bases). The CDR3 sequence is 16 residues long. Deletions cut 4 bases from V and 8 bases from J, with 21 bases between. The V gene's germline CDR1 is SEHNR and CDR2 FQNEAQ (reference sequence). The CDR3 sequence is CASSSLGAGVNHEQFF. CDR3 sequence (DNA): TGTGCCAGCAGCTCGCTGGGGGCAGGGGTGAACCATGAGCAGTTCTTC.

The genes are TRBV3-1 and TRBJ2-7, with D perhaps TRBD2 (5 bases). CDR1 LGHDT and CDR2 YNNKEL come from the germline V gene (reference sequence). The CDR3 is 16 amino acids. Trimming removed 6 bases from V and 0 bases from J, with 18 bases in between. The CDR3 nucleotides are TGTGCCAGCAGTCCGTATCAAGGCGGGTCCTCCTACGAGCAGTACTTC. Its translation: CASSPYQGGSSYEQYF.

DNA of the CDR3: TGTGCCATCAGTGGGGGGGCCGGTGGTGCTTTCTTT. Translating gives CAISGGAGGAFF. J is TRBJ1-1 and V is TRBV10-3; perhaps TRBD1 as D (6 bases). V was cut by 4 bases and J by 11 bases, with 14 bases left in between. CDR3 size: 12 residues. In germline, CDR1 is ENHRY, CDR2 SYGVKD.

At least ten counts were recorded for this clonotype. This CDR3 is CANNLRTARGNKNIQYF. DNA of the CDR3: TGTGCCAACAACCTGCGGACTGCGAGAGGGAACAAAAACATTCAGTACTTC. This chain joins TRBV28 and TRBJ2-4, with a tentative D call TRBD2 (5 bases). Trimming removed 10 bases at V and 3 bases at J, with 25 bases between. Germline assignment: CDR1 MDHEN and CDR2 SYDVKM. The CDR3 contains 17 residues.

This clonotype has a count of ten or more. The chain recombines TRBV20-1 with TRBJ1-1, with TRBD1 identical over 9 bases. Germline CDR1 and CDR2: DFQATT and SNEGSKA (reference sequence). The CDR3 runs 11 residues. Written as DNA, the CDR3 is TGCGGGGGACAGGGAGGGACTGAAGCTTTCTTT. Its translation: CGGQGGTEAFF.

This clonotype showed up many times. V usage is TRBV28 and J usage is TRBJ2-7, with 8 bases aligning to TRBD1. Germline V gene data show CDR1 as MDHEN and CDR2 as SYDVKM. J gave up 6 bases and V 6 bases, and 7 bases lay outside the gene matches. CDR3 length: 13 amino acids. The CDR3 protein is CASRPTGDLEQYF. The CDR3 coding sequence is TGTGCCAGCAGGCCGACAGGGGATCTCGAGCAGTACTTC.